Each of the 10 T cell receptor beta chains below was sequenced from the same sample in a study of spatial heterogeneity in lung cancer. Stated time point: sample taken at primary tumor resection. Sequencing was performed on whole RNA extracted from tumor and nontumor lung tissue, or from frozen PBMC, and the material was left unsorted. MiXCR, applied by TCRdb to the 5' RACE reads, yields one record per CDR3 protein. The data show tens of thousands of distinct CDR3 sequences, roughly 5.5% seen once. The sequencing used PBMCs, collected at surgery. These receptors originate from a female donor with early-stage non-small cell lung cancer.

At least ten counts were recorded for this clonotype. This chain uses TRBV18 with TRBJ2-5; the D gene is possibly TRBD2 (6 bases). V lost 2 bases, J lost 1 base, and 11 bases lay in between. The CDR3 sequence is 15 residues long. Germline values: CDR1 KGHSH, CDR2 LQKENI. DNA of the CDR3: TGTGCCAGCTCACCAGCGGGACGGCGCCAAGAGACCCAGTACTTC. This encodes CASSPAGRRQETQYF.

A few counts support this clonotype. The chain has TRBV25-1 and TRBJ1-6; tentatively, D is TRBD1 (6 bases). This CDR3 spans 14 amino acids. Per germline, CDR1 MGHDK and CDR2 SYGVNS. With 5 bases removed from V and 7 bases from J, the gap between germline ends came to 12 bases. DNA for the CDR3: TGTGCCAGCAGTTCGGGGGCCGGCAATTCACCCCTCCACTTT. Translation gives CASSSGAGNSPLHF.

There are many counts of this clonotype. In DNA form, the CDR3 reads TGCGCCAGCAGCTCCAGGGGCAGTCCATCCTACGAGCAGTACTTC. Amino acids: CASSSRGSPSYEQYF. This chain connects TRBV5-1 to TRBJ2-7, with D possibly TRBD1 on 6 matching bases. The V gene lost 3 bases and the J gene lost 1 base, with 14 bases spanning the gap. In germline, CDR1 is SGHRS, CDR2 YFSETQ. The CDR3 length is 15 residues.

This clonotype was observed many times. The chain joins TRBV11-2 to TRBJ2-7; 11 nucleotides match TRBD2. CDR1 and CDR2 from the germline V gene are SGHAT and FQNNGV. The CDR3 is made up of 19 amino acids. V lost 0 bases and J lost 0; bases outside the gene matches: 10. The DNA of the CDR3 is TGTGCCAGCAGCTTAGATATGGGTCTAGCGGGGGGTCGCTCCTACGAGCAGTACTTC. It codes for CASSLDMGLAGGRSYEQYF. Together with reference TRBV11-2 and TRBJ2-7, the CDR3 gives the full variable domain: EAGVAQSPRYKIIEKRQSVAFWCNPISGHATLYWYQQILGQGPKLLIQFQNNGVVDDSQLPKDRFSAERLKGVDSTLKIQPAKLEDSAVYLCASSLDMGLAGGRSYEQYFGPGTRLTVT.

By sample share, this clonotype is medium-sized. The V gene is TRBV24-1, the J gene TRBJ1-1; no clear D. The CDR3 runs to 13 residues. Trimming shortened V by 4 bases and J by 1 base, and 6 bases separated the two germline ends. The germline gives CDR1 KGHDR, CDR2 SFDVKD. The DNA of the CDR3 is TGTGCCACCAGTGAAGGAGCGAACACTGAAGCTTTCTTT. This gives the protein CATSEGANTEAFF.

This clonotype was seen at least ten times. As DNA, the CDR3 is TGTGCCAGTAGTAGGGGGTTGCACGCAGATACGCAGTATTTT. This gives the protein CASSRGLHADTQYF. V is TRBV19 and J is TRBJ2-3; D tentatively reads TRBD1 or TRBD2 (5 bases each). From germline, CDR1 is LNHDA and CDR2 SQIVND (reference sequence). The CDR3 has 14 residues. V lost 4 bases and J 4 bases, leaving 12 bases between the germline ends.

Ten or more counts support this clonotype. V usage is TRBV11-2 and J usage is TRBJ2-1; TRBD2 matches 12 bases. The CDR3 is made up of 14 amino acids. Trimming removed 5 bases from V and 9 bases from J; junction bases left unmatched: 5. Germline values: CDR1 SGHAT, CDR2 FQNNGV. The CDR3 nucleotides are TGTGCCAGCAGCCCAGGACTAGCGGGATCTGAGCAGTTCTTC. Encoded protein: CASSPGLAGSEQFF.

This clonotype was counted at least ten times. This chain connects TRBV11-2 to TRBJ2-1; 7 positions agree with TRBD2. V was clipped by 5 bases and J by 12 bases; unmatched bases: 13. The CDR3 has 14 residues. Germline assignment: CDR1 SGHAT and CDR2 FQNNGV. The CDR3 reads CASSQLGGLVGQFF. The CDR3 coding sequence is TGTGCCAGCAGCCAATTGGGAGGGCTAGTGGGGCAGTTCTTC. The full variable domain, completed using reference TRBV11-2 and TRBJ2-1, is EAGVAQSPRYKIIEKRQSVAFWCNPISGHATLYWYQQILGQGPKLLIQFQNNGVVDDSQLPKDRFSAERLKGVDSTLKIQPAKLEDSAVYLCASSQLGGLVGQFFGPGTRLTVL.

This clonotype was recorded many times. V gene TRBV2 combines with J gene TRBJ1-2; 7 nucleotides match TRBD1. J gave up 3 bases and V 4 bases, and 5 bases lay outside the gene matches. The CDR3 sequence is 14 residues long. The germline CDR1 and CDR2 sequences are SNHLY and FYNNEI. The CDR3 is CASSGGGHYYGYTF. CDR3 coding DNA: TGTGCCAGCAGTGGAGGGGGCCACTACTATGGCTACACCTTC.

This clonotype was counted ten times or more. The gene calls are TRBV29-1 and TRBJ1-2; 7 bases are a match to TRBD1. Germline V gives CDR1 SQVTM, CDR2 ANQGSEA. The CDR3 runs 13 residues. The trim removed 2 bases at V and 2 bases at J, leaving 2 bases unmatched. The CDR3 spells CSVEPQGNYGYTF. Written as DNA, the CDR3 is TGCAGCGTTGAACCACAGGGGAACTATGGCTACACCTTC.